This TCR beta chain was identified during a study of neurological immune-mediated disorders (dated by TCRdb to the late 2010s). For the study in its entirety: Peripheral blood TCR-beta repertoires from HTLV-I-associated myelopathy (HAM/TSP) patients, multiple sclerosis patients and healthy controls were compared by UMI-based sequencing. Longitudinal samples, technical triplicates and paired sorted CD4+ and CD8+ T-cell subsets, alongside PBMC samples, were included among the roughly 100 TCR-beta libraries. Of the 70 or so subjects in the cohort, about 15 were HAM/TSP patients, some 34 were multiple sclerosis patients, and about 20 were healthy controls.

Concerning this clonotype itself: Its binding antigen is unknown. No base qualities exist here, and no much larger clone lies one base off it.

The research as a whole found: No identical CDR3 amino acid sequences were found to be shared among expanded clones across subjects, suggesting that TCR-beta repertoires were private in all groups. TCR clonal expansion was highest in HAM/TSP patients and lowest in MS patients, with MS patients falling below even healthy controls.

The germline V gene provides CDR1 SGHRS and CDR2 YFSETQ. The germline V and J ends show losses of 0 bases and 2 bases respectively, and no gene match explains 3 bases of the junction. The CDR3 runs 15 amino acids, cysteine and phenylalanine included. Only the CDR3 region is kept as DNA, spanning 45 bases read in frame from base 1. cDNA was synthesized by template-switch 5'RACE using a primer with a 10-nucleotide random unique molecular identifier that tagged each TCR transcript. Every sequencing run covered 15-18 subjects and yielded more than 160 million TCR-beta sequences. The RNeasy kit was used for extraction of total RNA. TCR-beta VDJ regions were amplified with primers for the TCR constant region and the 5'RACE anchor, using the KAPA Real-time Library Amplification kit. Sample indexes and Illumina adaptors were added in a first PCR, and a second PCR then increased library yield. After Ampure bead purification, the TCR product of roughly 650 bp was size-selected on a 2% E-gel SizeSelection system. Library quality was checked on a Bioanalyzer, concentration was measured with Qubit, and libraries were quantified with the Kapa Library Quantification kit before pooling. An Illumina HiSeq 2500 sequenced the libraries paired-end 2 x 150 bp. To increase sequence diversity, roughly 24-31% phiX was spiked into each library pool. The source study handled its data this way. The UMI-based MiGEC pipeline processed quality-filtered reads and removed over 85% of raw TCR sequences during error correction. VDJ genes were aligned to IMGT germline references, and clonotypes were defined by unique CDR3 amino acid sequence plus V-J genes. VDJtools evaluated clonal expansion, Shannon diversity and CDR3 relatedness (CalcPairwiseDistances, ClusterSamples); CLCbio workbench built phylogenetic trees. Expanded clones were defined as having at least 8 unique UMIs, based on coefficient-of-variation modelling across technical triplicates. TCRdb took the public reads, trimmed them with fastp at Q25, ran MiXCR for clone calling and kept in-frame beta chains. Duplicate CDR3 protein sequences are folded into a single record with the most common DNA and genes. The authors' filters were not applied to this entry. The sample has tens of thousands of distinct CDR3 sequences on record, roughly 15% of them singletons. 15% to 17% of the sample is in the top ten clones.

The healthy controls were volunteers from blood banks in Maryland, USA. Unsorted PBMC libraries were generated from 2 million PBMCs stored in RNAlater at -80 °C until RNA extraction. Peripheral blood was subjected to Ficoll-Hypaque density gradient centrifugation to isolate PBMCs, which were then cryopreserved in liquid nitrogen. The chain joins TRBV5-1 to TRBJ2-7; TRBD2 agrees with 9 junctional bases. The sample taken for sequencing was PBMCs. The TCR sequence derives from a woman in her thirties or forties in good health. In nucleotide form, the sequence is TGCGCCAGCAGCTTGGCTAGCGGGAACACCTACGAGCAGTACTTC. Its product reads: CASSLASGNTYEQYF. The full variable domain, completed from the reference TRBV5-1 and TRBJ2-7 proteins outside the CDR3, reads KAGVTQTPRYLIKTRGQQVTLSCSPISGHRSVSWYQQTPGQGLQFLFEYFSETQRNKGNFPGRFSGRQFSNSRSEMNVSTLELGDSALYLCASSLASGNTYEQYFGPGTRLTVT.